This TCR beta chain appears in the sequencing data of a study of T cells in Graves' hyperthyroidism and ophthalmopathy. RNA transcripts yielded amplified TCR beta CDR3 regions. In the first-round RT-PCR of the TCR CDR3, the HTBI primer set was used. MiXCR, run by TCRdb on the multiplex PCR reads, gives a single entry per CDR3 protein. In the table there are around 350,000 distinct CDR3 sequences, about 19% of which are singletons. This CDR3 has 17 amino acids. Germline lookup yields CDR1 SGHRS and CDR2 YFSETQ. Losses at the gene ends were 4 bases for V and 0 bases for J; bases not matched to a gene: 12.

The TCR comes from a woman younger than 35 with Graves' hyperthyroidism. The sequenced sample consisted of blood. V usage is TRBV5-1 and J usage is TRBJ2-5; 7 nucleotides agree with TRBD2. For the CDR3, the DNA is TGCGCCAGCAGCCTAGGACCGACTAGCCAGTACCAAGAGACCCAGTACTTC. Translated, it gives CASSLGPTSQYQETQYF.